This T cell receptor beta chain emerged from a study of beta chain features in type 1 diabetes. Reverse transcription of all isolated RNA meant that expressed TCRB transcripts were sequenced. Profiled with immunoSEQ multiplex PCR; TCRdb holds only in-frame clones, not every one. The sample lists hundreds of thousands of clones, approximately 28% occurring once. The clonotype originates from a man in his late teens or twenties in good health. The sequenced sample was naive CD4+ T cells from blood.

This CDR3 reads CAWSVLRPGGNQPQHF. The DNA for the CDR3 is TGTGCCTGGAGTGTACTGAGACCCGGCGGCAATCAGCCCCAGCATTTT. V usage is TRBV30 and J usage is TRBJ1-5; D uncertain. The CDR3 is 16 amino acids. V dropped 0 bases and J dropped 2 bases, with 14 bases sitting between them. The V gene's germline CDR1 is GTSNPN and CDR2 SVGIG (reference sequence).